This T cell receptor beta chain was sequenced during a study of blood T cell repertoires in COVID-19 (dated by TCRdb to 2020 to 2021). Context from the whole study: The collaborator samples originated in the United States, Italy and Spain and spanned the acute and convalescent phases of COVID-19. The prospective study material was composed of cDNA or gDNA derived from T cells, B-cell-depleted T cells, or PBMCs. The dataset comprised deeply sampled blood TCRbeta repertoires from subjects exposed to, actively infected with, or recovered from COVID-19. The repertoires were released in a freely available public database intended as a resource for research on the immune response to SARS-CoV-2. The samples were drawn from the first 160 participants of the ongoing ImmuneRACE study and from 1,254 subjects provided by 6 global collaborators. A de-identified subject ID, COVID-19 status, age in years and sex were almost always included in the sample metadata. Where available, HLA class I and class II types were obtained from metadata supplied by the sample provider rather than from assay-based typing. The study at large found these results: How much clinical and demographic metadata was included differed by source and by participant, and the metadata was provided uncurated.

Participants in the prospective study were aged roughly 18 to 89 years, lived in 20 to 25 United States geographic areas, and enrolled through a virtual design. In the prospective study, cohorts were assigned on the basis of participant-reported clinical history obtained from a screening survey and a study questionnaire. For ImmuneRACE Cohort 3, a participant was defined as recovered based on two consecutive negative NP/OP PCR tests, clearance by a healthcare professional, or resolution of symptoms. In the prospective study, mobile phlebotomists collected whole blood, serum and a nasopharyngeal or oropharyngeal swab from each participant. Additional blood draws and questionnaires over an approximately two-month period could optionally be provided by prospective study participants. Before DNA extraction, prospective study blood samples were shipped either frozen or at room temperature. Of note for this clone: Its antigen is unknown. Within one base of it there is no much larger clone, and no base qualities were kept.

The germline V gene sets CDR1 to MGHRA and CDR2 to YSYEKL. The junction shows trimming of 2 bases on V and 5 bases on J, and the gene matches do not reach 13 bases of it. The CDR3 covers 17 residues, taking in both the cysteine and the phenylalanine. Just CDR3 DNA is preserved here, 51 bases in frame from base 1. TCRbeta CDR3 regions were amplified from genomic DNA using the immunoSEQ Assay, a bias-controlled multiplex PCR. The published analysis was carried out like this. Nucleated cell counts per sample were estimated from amplification of reference gene primers within the assay. Sequence reads were collapsed and filtered to measure the absolute abundance of every unique TCRbeta CDR3 rearrangement. For each sample, productive Simpson clonality was calculated as the square root of Simpson's diversity index over productive rearrangements. Drawn from immuneACCESS, this table holds only the in-frame rearrangements with V and J called that TCRdb kept. Clones are partly lost; checked studies trace under half to an unresolved V gene and leave the rest unexplained. V and J calls and clone size are as listed in that table; D and trimming were resolved from the DNA. In this sample the table shows approximately 300,000 clones, 70% to 90% of which occur a single time. About 9.4% of the sample lies in the top ten.

The sample consisted of PBMCs or T cells enriched from blood (not recorded which). The receptor comes from a woman aged 18-29 years who had recovered from COVID-19. The rearranged chain carries TRBV4-1 and TRBJ2-7, with TRBD1 matching 9 junction bases. The nucleotide sequence is TGCGCCAGCAGCCAACTACCCGGGACAGGGAACTTTGACGAGCAGTACTTC. Translation gives CASSQLPGTGNFDEQYF.